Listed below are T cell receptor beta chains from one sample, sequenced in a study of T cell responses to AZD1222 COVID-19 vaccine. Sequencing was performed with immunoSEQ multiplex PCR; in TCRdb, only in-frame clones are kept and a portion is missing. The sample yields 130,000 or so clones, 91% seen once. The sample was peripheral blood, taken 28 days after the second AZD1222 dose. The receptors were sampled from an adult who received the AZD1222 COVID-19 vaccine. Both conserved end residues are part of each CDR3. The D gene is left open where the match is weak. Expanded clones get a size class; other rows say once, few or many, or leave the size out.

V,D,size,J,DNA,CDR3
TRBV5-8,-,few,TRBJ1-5,TGTGCCAGCAGTATGGGGGGGGGACTCTCGAATCAGCCCCAGCATTTT,CASSMGGGLSNQPQHF
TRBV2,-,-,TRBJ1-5,TGTGCCAGCAGTAGGGTTGAGGGCAATCAGCCCCAGCATTTT,CASSRVEGNQPQHF
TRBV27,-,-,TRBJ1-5,TGTGCCAGCAGTTTATTCGGGACACGGTATAGCAATCAGCCCCAGCATTTT,CASSLFGTRYSNQPQHF
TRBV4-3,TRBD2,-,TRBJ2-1,TGCGCCAGCAGCCAGGCCGTTAGCGGGCGCAATGAGCAGTTCTTC,CASSQAVSGRNEQFF
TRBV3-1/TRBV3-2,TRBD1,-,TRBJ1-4,TGTGCCAGCAGCCAGATCGGGACAGGGAGCGAAAAACTGTTTTTT,CASSQIGTGSEKLFF
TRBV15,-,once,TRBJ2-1,TGTGCCACCAGCAGAGATAAGGGGCGGGGTGAGCAGTTCTTC,CATSRDKGRGEQFF
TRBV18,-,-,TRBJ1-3,TGTGCCAGCTCCCCCCAATGGGGCAGGGGAGCGGCTGGAAACACCATATATTTT,CASSPQWGRGAAGNTIYF
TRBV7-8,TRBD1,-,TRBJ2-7,TGTGCCAGCAGCGGGAATCGGGACAGGGACCACGAGCAGTACTTC,CASSGNRDRDHEQYF
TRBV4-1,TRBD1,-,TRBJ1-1,TGCGCCAGCAGCCAAGATCATGCAGGGGGCGAAGCTTTCTTT,CASSQDHAGGEAFF
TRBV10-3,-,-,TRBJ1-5,TGTGCCATCAGTGACGGGATTGCTCAGCCCCAGCATTTT,CAISDGIAQPQHF
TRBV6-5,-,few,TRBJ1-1,TGTGCCAGCAGTTACGGGACGGTGAACACTGAAGCTTTCTTT,CASSYGTVNTEAFF
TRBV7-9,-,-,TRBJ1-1,TGTGCCAGCAGCTTCCGGTCTAACACTGAAGCTTTCTTT,CASSFRSNTEAFF
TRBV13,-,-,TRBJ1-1,TGTGCCAGCAGCTTTACACGCAGGGGGAACACTGAAGCTTTCTTT,CASSFTRRGNTEAFF
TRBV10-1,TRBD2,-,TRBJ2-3,TGCGCCAGCAGTGCCGCTAGCGGGGGGGCGGAGGATACGCAGTATTTT,CASSAASGGAEDTQYF
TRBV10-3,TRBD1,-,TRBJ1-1,TGTGCCAGCCGCTCTCCAGGGGGAACTGAAGCTTTCTTT,CASRSPGGTEAFF
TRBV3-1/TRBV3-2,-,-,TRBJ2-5,TGTGCCAGCAGCCAAGACGTACAGATCCAAGAGACCCAGTACTTC,CASSQDVQIQETQYF
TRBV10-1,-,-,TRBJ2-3,TGCGCCAGCAGTGAGTCCCCCAGGACTAGCACAGATACGCAGTATTTT,CASSESPRTSTDTQYF
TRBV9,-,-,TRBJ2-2,TGTGCCAGCAGCCCTCAAGTAGCCGGGGAGCTGTTTTTT,CASSPQVAGELFF
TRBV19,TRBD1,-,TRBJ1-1,TGTGCCAGCGTCGGGGGACAGGGGAACACTGAAGCTTTCTTT,CASVGGQGNTEAFF
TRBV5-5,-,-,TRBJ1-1,TGTGCCAGCAGCTTATTCGGAACTGAAGCTTTCTTT,CASSLFGTEAFF
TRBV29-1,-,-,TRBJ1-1,TGCAGCGTTGATCTTCTAGTGTGGGGGAGCACTGAAGCTTTCTTT,CSVDLLVWGSTEAFF
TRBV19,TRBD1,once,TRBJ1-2,TGTGCCAGTAGTATAGAGGGACAGGTCTATGGCTACACCTTC,CASSIEGQVYGYTF
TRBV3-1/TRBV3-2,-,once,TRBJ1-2,TGTGCCAGCAGCCAAGGTGGCAGGGGAGGATACTATGGCTACACCTTC,CASSQGGRGGYYGYTF
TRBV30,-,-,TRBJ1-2,TGTGCCTGGAACGAGGGTAACTATGGCTACACCTTC,CAWNEGNYGYTF
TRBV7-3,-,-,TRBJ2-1,TGTGCCAGCAGCTTAATGGGGGCCTCCTACAATGAGCAGTTCTTC,CASSLMGASYNEQFF
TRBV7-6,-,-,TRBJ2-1,TGTGCCAGCAGCTCCCGGCGGACCTCAGACAATGAGCAGTTCTTC,CASSSRRTSDNEQFF
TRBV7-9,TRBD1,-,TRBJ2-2,TGTGCCAGCAGCGTACCCGGGACAGCGAACACCGGGGAGCTGTTTTTT,CASSVPGTANTGELFF
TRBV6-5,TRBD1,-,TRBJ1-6,TGTGCCAGCAGATACCCCGGGACAGGGAATTCACCCCTCCACTTT,CASRYPGTGNSPLHF
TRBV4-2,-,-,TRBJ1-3,TGTGCCAGCAGCTCCCCTCGGGGGGGTTCTGGAAACACCATATATTTT,CASSSPRGGSGNTIYF
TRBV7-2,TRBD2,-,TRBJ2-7,TGTGCCAGCAGCTTACACGCGGGGGGGCCAAACGAGCAGTACTTC,CASSLHAGGPNEQYF
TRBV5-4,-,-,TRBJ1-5,TGTGCCAGCAGCTTAGCGGGTCAGCCCCAGCATTTT,CASSLAGQPQHF
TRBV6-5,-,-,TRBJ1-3,TGTGCCAGCAGTTACTCGACAGGTAGCTCTGGAAACACCATATATTTT,CASSYSTGSSGNTIYF
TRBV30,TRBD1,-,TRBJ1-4,TGTGCCTGCCCGACAGGGACTAATGAAAAACTGTTTTTT,CACPTGTNEKLFF
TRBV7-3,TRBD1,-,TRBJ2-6,TGTGCCAGCAGCCTCGACAGGGGCGCCCTATTCTCTGGGGCCAACGTCCTGACTTTC,CASSLDRGALFSGANVLTF
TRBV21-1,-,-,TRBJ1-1,TGTGCCAGCAGCAGAACGACCCTGGGGGGGACTGAAGCTTTCTTT,CASSRTTLGGTEAFF
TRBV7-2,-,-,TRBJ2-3,TGTGCCAGCAGCAGTAGCCCAGGCACAGATACGCAGTATTTT,CASSSSPGTDTQYF
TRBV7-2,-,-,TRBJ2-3,TGTGCCAGCAGCGTACAGGTAACAGATACGCAGTATTTT,CASSVQVTDTQYF
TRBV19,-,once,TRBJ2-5,TGTGCCAGTAGTATCTTAGCGACAGGCGGGGAGACCCAGTACTTC,CASSILATGGETQYF
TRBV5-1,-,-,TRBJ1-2,TGCGCCAGCAGCTTGGGGCAGGCCGTTAACTATGGCTACACCTTC,CASSLGQAVNYGYTF
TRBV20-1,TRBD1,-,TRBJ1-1,TGCAGTGGAGTACAGGGGGCAAGAGCTTTCTTT,CSGVQGARAFF
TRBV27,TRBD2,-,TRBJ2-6,TGTGCCAGCACCCGGACTAGCGGGATCTCTGGGGCCAACGTCCTGACTTTC,CASTRTSGISGANVLTF